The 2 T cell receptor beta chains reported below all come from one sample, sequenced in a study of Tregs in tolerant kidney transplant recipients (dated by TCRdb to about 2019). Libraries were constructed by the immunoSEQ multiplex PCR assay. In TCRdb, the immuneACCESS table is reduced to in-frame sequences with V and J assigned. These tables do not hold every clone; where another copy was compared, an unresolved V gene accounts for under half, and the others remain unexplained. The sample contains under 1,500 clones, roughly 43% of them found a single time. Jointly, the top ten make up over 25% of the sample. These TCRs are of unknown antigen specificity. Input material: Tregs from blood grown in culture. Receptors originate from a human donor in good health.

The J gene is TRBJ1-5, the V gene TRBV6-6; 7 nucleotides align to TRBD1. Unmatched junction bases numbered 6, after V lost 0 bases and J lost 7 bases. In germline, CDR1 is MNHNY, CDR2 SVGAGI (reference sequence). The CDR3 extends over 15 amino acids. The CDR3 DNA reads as TGTGCCAGCAGTTACTCGACAGGGCTCGGACAGCCCCAGCATTTT. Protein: CASSYSTGLGQPQHF.

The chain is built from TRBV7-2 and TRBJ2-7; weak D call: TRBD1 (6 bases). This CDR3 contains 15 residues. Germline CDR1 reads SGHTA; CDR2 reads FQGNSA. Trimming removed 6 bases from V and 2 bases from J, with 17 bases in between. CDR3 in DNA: TGTGCCAGCAGGACCGACAGGCCAGTGGCCTACGAGCAGTACTTC. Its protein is CASRTDRPVAYEQYF.